The 8 T cell receptor beta chains below all came from one sample that was sequenced in a study of T cell responses to AZD1222 COVID-19 vaccine. Profiled with immunoSEQ multiplex PCR; TCRdb holds only in-frame clones, not every one. The sample shows some 150,000 clones, about 89% of them seen only once. The sequencing used peripheral blood, collected on day 0 of MenACWY control vaccination. These receptors all come from an adult in good health.

This clone was detected once. The chain has TRBV5-5 and TRBJ1-2; D is perhaps TRBD1 (6 bases). Germline loops: CDR1 SGHKS, CDR2 YYEKEE (reference sequence). Deletions cut 1 base from V and 7 bases from J, with 11 bases between. The CDR3 runs to 13 residues. This chain's CDR3 is CASSLWTAVGYTF. Written as DNA, the CDR3 is TGTGCCAGCAGCTTGTGGACAGCGGTTGGCTACACCTTC.

As to this clone: Other DNA sequences in this sample translate to the same CDR3. The V and J genes are TRBV7-2 and TRBJ1-1, with 9 positions matching TRBD1. The CDR3 loop spans 14 amino acids. With 6 bases clipped from V and 5 bases from J, the junction kept 7 bases outside the gene matches. Germline V gene sequence: CDR1 SGHTA, CDR2 FQGNSA. CDR3 DNA: TGTGCCAGCAGTCTACAGGGGGCCAGGACTGAAGCTTTCTTT. Residues: CASSLQGARTEAFF. Full variable domain (missing parts from reference TRBV7-2 and TRBJ1-1): GAGVSQSPSNKVTEKGKDVELRCDPISGHTALYWYRQSLGQGLEFLIYFQGNSAPDKSGLPSDRFSAERTGGSVSTLTIQRTQQEDSAVYLCASSLQGARTEAFFGQGTRLTVV.

This rearrangement joins TRBV19 to TRBJ1-4; D call uncertain. The V gene's germline CDR1 is LNHDA and CDR2 SQIVND (reference sequence). This CDR3 is 14 amino acids long. Between the trimmed V and J ends, which lost 7 bases and 7 bases, there was a span of 16 bases. The CDR3 protein is CASKAATVAEKLFF. CDR3 coding DNA: TGTGCCAGTAAGGCGGCCACCGTAGCTGAAAAACTGTTTTTT.

The chain is built from TRBV14 and TRBJ2-3, with D tentatively TRBD1 (6 bases). V lost 0 bases and J 1 base, leaving 11 bases between the germline ends. Germline V lookup: CDR1 SGHDN, CDR2 FVKESK. This CDR3 has 16 residues. The CDR3 nucleotides read TGTGCCAGCAGCCAAGATCTGGGGGCGGGCACAGATACGCAGTATTTT. The encoded protein is CASSQDLGAGTDTQYF.

The count of this clone is one. The V gene is TRBV10-3, the J gene TRBJ1-1; 7 positions match TRBD1. Germline V gives CDR1 ENHRY, CDR2 SYGVKD. Trimming removed 8 bases from V and 5 bases from J; junction bases left unmatched: 8. The CDR3 loop spans 13 amino acids. The CDR3 nucleotides are TGTGCCATCCTTGGGACAGCGAAAACTGAAGCTTTCTTT. Protein: CAILGTAKTEAFF.

The gene calls are TRBV18 and TRBJ1-2; TRBD1 agrees at 8 bases. The CDR3 runs 14 residues. Germline V gene sequence: CDR1 KGHSH, CDR2 LQKENI. The J segment lost 8 bases and the V segment lost 6 bases, leaving 11 bases of the junction unmatched. The CDR3, as DNA: TGTGCCAGCTCGGCTGGACAGGGCCTGGGGGGCTACACCTTC. As protein: CASSAGQGLGGYTF.

The chain employs TRBV25-1 and TRBJ1-3, with 7 bases lining up with TRBD1. This CDR3 spans 17 amino acids. Germline loops: CDR1 MGHDK, CDR2 SYGVNS. Unmatched junction bases numbered 8, after V lost 2 bases and J lost 1 base. DNA for the CDR3: TGTGCCAGCAGTGAAACGGGACAGCTTTTTTCTGGAAACACCATATATTTT. It yields the protein CASSETGQLFSGNTIYF.

The chain employs TRBV18 and TRBJ2-1, with 10 positions matching TRBD1. The CDR3 consists of 14 residues. V gave up 5 bases and J gave up 6 bases; unmatched junction bases: 4. CDR1 KGHSH and CDR2 LQKENI come from the germline V gene. Here the CDR3 DNA reads TGTGCCAGCTCATATAGGACAGGGGGCAATGAGCAGTTCTTC. Translating it yields CASSYRTGGNEQFF.